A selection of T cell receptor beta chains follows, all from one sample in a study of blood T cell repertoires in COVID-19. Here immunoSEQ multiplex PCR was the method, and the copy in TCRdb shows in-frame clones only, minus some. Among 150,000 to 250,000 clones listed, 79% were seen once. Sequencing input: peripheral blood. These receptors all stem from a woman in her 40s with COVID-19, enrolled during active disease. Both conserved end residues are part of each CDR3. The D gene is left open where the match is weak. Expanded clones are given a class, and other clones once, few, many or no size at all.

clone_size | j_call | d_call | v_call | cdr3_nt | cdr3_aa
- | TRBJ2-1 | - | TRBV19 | TGTGCCAGTAGTCCTGGACTTTGGAATGAGCAGTTCTTC | CASSPGLWNEQFF
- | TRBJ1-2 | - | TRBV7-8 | TGTGCCAGCAGCACCCCGGATCGCGGGGGAGGCTACACCTTC | CASSTPDRGGGYTF
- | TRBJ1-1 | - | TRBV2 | TGTGCCAGCAGGGCTAACAGGGCCCCGAACACTGAAGCTTTCTTT | CASRANRAPNTEAFF
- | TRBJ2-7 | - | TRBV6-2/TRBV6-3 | TGTGCCAGCAGTTACAGACGGAGGGTTTCCTACGAGCAGTACTTC | CASSYRRRVSYEQYF
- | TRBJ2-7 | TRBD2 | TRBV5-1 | TGCGCCAGCAGCCGGGGGGGTACTAGCGGGTCCTACTACGAGCAGTACTTC | CASSRGGTSGSYYEQYF
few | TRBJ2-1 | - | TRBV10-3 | TGTGCCATCATGCCTAGCATGTACAATGAGCAGTTCTTC | CAIMPSMYNEQFF
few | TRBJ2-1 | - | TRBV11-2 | TGTGCCAGCCACTGGGGAGCCGCCATTGGATATTCGGAGCAGTTCTTC | CASHWGAAIGYSEQFF
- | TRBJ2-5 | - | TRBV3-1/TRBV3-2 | TGTGCCAGCAGCCAATTGCGACGGGTGGGAGAGACCCAGTACTTC | CASSQLRRVGETQYF
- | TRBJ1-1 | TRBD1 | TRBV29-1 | TGCAGCGTTGAGACAGGGGGCGGCTTCTTT | CSVETGGGFF
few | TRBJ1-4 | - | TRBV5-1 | TGCGCCAGCAGCTTGAATAGCCCAAGTGTGGCTGAAAAACTGTTTTTT | CASSLNSPSVAEKLFF
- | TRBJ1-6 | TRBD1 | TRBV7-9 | TGTGCCAGCAGCACCCGACAGGGTGGGAATTCACCCCTCCACTTT | CASSTRQGGNSPLHF
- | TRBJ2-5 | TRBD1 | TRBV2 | TGTGCCAGCAGTTTGGGGACAGGGTGGAGGGAGACCCAGTACTTC | CASSLGTGWRETQYF
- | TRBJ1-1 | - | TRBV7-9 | TGTGCCAGCAGCTTAGAGACAGTGCCCTACACTGAAGCTTTCTTT | CASSLETVPYTEAFF
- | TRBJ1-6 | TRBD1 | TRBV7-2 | TGTGCCAGCAGCTCTGGGACAGTAAACAATTCACCCCTCCACTTT | CASSSGTVNNSPLHF
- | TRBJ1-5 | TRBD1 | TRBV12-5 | TGTGCTAGTGGATCCGGACAGGGAGGTCAGCCCCAGCATTTT | CASGSGQGGQPQHF
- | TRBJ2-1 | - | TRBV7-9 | TGTGCCAGCAGCTCGCAACTAGTTTCAGGATCCTACAATGAGCAGTTCTTC | CASSSQLVSGSYNEQFF
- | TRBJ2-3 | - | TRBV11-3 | TGTGCCAGCAGCTTATTCGGTACGGGTACAGATACGCAGTATTTT | CASSLFGTGTDTQYF
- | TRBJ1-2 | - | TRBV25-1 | TGTGCCAGCAGTGGGTGGGGCGGTGGTGTTTCCTATGGCTACACCTTC | CASSGWGGGVSYGYTF
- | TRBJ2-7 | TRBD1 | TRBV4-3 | TGCGCCAGCAGCCAAGATGAGGCTCGGGACAGCCCAAGGAAGAGAACCTACGAGCAGTACTTC | CASSQDEARDSPRKRTYEQYF
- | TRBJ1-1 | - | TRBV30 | TGTGCCTGGAGTATTTTCAGAAACACTGAAGCTTTCTTT | CAWSIFRNTEAFF
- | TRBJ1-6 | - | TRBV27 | TGTGCCAGCAGTTTTTGGCAGGGAGGCAATTCACCCCTCCACTTT | CASSFWQGGNSPLHF
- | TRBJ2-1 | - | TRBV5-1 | TGCGCCAGCAGCTTGGGGGGCGGGGCACCGGTGGAGGTACAGTTCTTC | CASSLGGGAPVEVQFF
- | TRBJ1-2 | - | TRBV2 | TGTGCCAGGAGTCTAAGGAGGGGCTACACCTTC | CARSLRRGYTF
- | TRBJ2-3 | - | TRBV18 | TGTGCCAGCTCACCCAGTGGACCGGGGAAGACAGATACGCAGTATTTT | CASSPSGPGKTDTQYF
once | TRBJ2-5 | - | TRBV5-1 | TGCGCCAGCAGCCCCCAGGGGACGGCAGAGACCCAGTACTTC | CASSPQGTAETQYF
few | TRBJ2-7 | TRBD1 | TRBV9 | TGTGCCAGCAGCGTTAGGGACAGGGCAGGCGAGCAGTACTTC | CASSVRDRAGEQYF